This T cell receptor (beta chain) was observed in a study of blood T cells in healthy people across ages. Study findings and constraints: The authors considered diversity estimates from one million T cells to be underestimates.

With a J-beta primer mix and a sample-barcoded 5' primer, a second PCR ran roughly 6 to 11 cycles. MiXCR, applied by TCRdb to the 5' RACE reads, yields one record per CDR3 protein. This repertoire shows about a million distinct CDR3 sequences, around two fifths found once; its top ten account for around 14%. This clonotype was observed a few times. No antigen is known for it. The CDR3 runs 15 residues. Per germline, CDR1 SGHKS and CDR2 YYEKEE (reference sequence). Trimming took 0 bases from V and 0 from J; bases not matched to a gene: 0. This chain links TRBV5-5 with TRBJ2-5; TRBD2 matches at 9 bases. This TCR was recovered from a man aged 18 to 30 in good health. The sequencing sample was made of blood. The CDR3 coding sequence is TGTGCCAGCAGCTTGGGACTAGCGGACCAAGAGACCCAGTACTTC. Translating gives CASSLGLADQETQYF.